Listed below are T cell receptor beta chains from one sample, sequenced in a study of blood T cell repertoires in COVID-19. Data came from immunoSEQ multiplex PCR; TCRdb stores just in-frame clones and leaves some out. Of under 250,000 clones listed, about four fifths are singletons. The specimen sequenced was PBMCs or T cells enriched from blood (not recorded which). The receptors come from a woman aged 50 to 60 who had been exposed to COVID-19. CDR3s include the opening cysteine and the closing phenylalanine or tryptophan. The order of the fields is D gene, V gene, clone size, CDR3 protein. A D gene is named only where the DNA matches it firmly. Expanded clones are given a class, and other clones once, few, many or no size at all.

d_gene: -; v_gene: TRBV12-3/TRBV12-4; abundance: few; CDR3aa: CASSLKWEAEAFF
d_gene: -; v_gene: TRBV11-3; abundance: -; CDR3aa: CASSLGVNTEAFF
d_gene: -; v_gene: TRBV6-5; abundance: -; CDR3aa: CASSPGLKETQYF
d_gene: -; v_gene: TRBV9; abundance: -; CDR3aa: CASSEENAVGIQYF
d_gene: TRBD1; v_gene: TRBV6-5; abundance: -; CDR3aa: CASSPGTGRYEQYF
d_gene: -; v_gene: TRBV10-2; abundance: -; CDR3aa: CASSDFLGHGGELFF
d_gene: TRBD1; v_gene: TRBV10-3; abundance: -; CDR3aa: CAISRQGGGDTQYF
d_gene: TRBD1; v_gene: TRBV6-5; abundance: -; CDR3aa: CASRQQGFNQPQHF
d_gene: -; v_gene: TRBV11-2; abundance: -; CDR3aa: CASSTTPTYEQYF
d_gene: -; v_gene: TRBV30; abundance: -; CDR3aa: CAWSVRSYEQYF
d_gene: -; v_gene: TRBV12-3/TRBV12-4; abundance: -; CDR3aa: CASSLDIRYGYTF
d_gene: TRBD1; v_gene: TRBV29-1; abundance: few; CDR3aa: CSVGTGAGQPQHF
d_gene: TRBD1; v_gene: TRBV20-1; abundance: -; CDR3aa: CSASSDRSTGRANSPLHF
d_gene: -; v_gene: TRBV12-3/TRBV12-4; abundance: -; CDR3aa: CASSPGGPGYTF
d_gene: -; v_gene: TRBV5-1; abundance: -; CDR3aa: CASSLGGEQGQAFF
d_gene: -; v_gene: TRBV4-3; abundance: -; CDR3aa: CASSQDRGGNEKLFF
d_gene: -; v_gene: TRBV11-2; abundance: -; CDR3aa: CASSLVRGYTEAFF
d_gene: TRBD1; v_gene: TRBV6-1; abundance: -; CDR3aa: CASSEALGGPGTDTQYF
d_gene: -; v_gene: TRBV7-9; abundance: -; CDR3aa: CASSYSDQGTIYF
d_gene: TRBD2; v_gene: TRBV4-3; abundance: -; CDR3aa: CASSQDPSGDSTDTQYF
d_gene: TRBD1; v_gene: TRBV18; abundance: -; CDR3aa: CASSPDRGPSTDTQYF
d_gene: TRBD1; v_gene: TRBV6-5; abundance: -; CDR3aa: CASSYSGQGSYEQYF
d_gene: -; v_gene: TRBV5-1; abundance: few; CDR3aa: CASSLAPSGAETQYF
d_gene: -; v_gene: TRBV12-3/TRBV12-4; abundance: -; CDR3aa: CASSYGTGELFF
d_gene: TRBD1; v_gene: TRBV27; abundance: -; CDR3aa: CASSLSPGQGGNTEAFF
d_gene: -; v_gene: TRBV4-1; abundance: -; CDR3aa: CASSQDENSNEKLFF
d_gene: TRBD2; v_gene: TRBV7-2; abundance: -; CDR3aa: CASSSVAGGYNEQFF